This T cell receptor beta chain originates from a study of cytomegalovirus exposure and HLA in healthy donors. Study-level information: Drawn from HLA-typed donors, tens of millions of unique TCRs were held in an early data release. Findings of the study overall: Accurate HLA-A and HLA-B prediction from TCR beta sequences was reported for most subjects. In an earlier analysis, in 587 donors, most V segments appeared productive either ~87% or ~30% of the time.

Everyone who donated was a healthy bone marrow donor. Note on this clone: The target antigen is unknown.

V lost 8 bases and J lost 1, with 5 bases in between. In germline, CDR1 is MNHNY, CDR2 SVGAGI (reference sequence). CDR3 length: 12 amino acids. PCR employed 60 Vbeta and 13 Jbeta primers. Produced via immunoSEQ multiplex PCR; TCRdb's table is partial and in-frame only. The sample table sets out just under 60,000 clones. What was sequenced was PBMCs. This chain joins TRBV6-6 and TRBJ2-2; D remains ambiguous. The clonotype originates from a male donor in good health and CMV-seronegative. The CDR3 DNA sequence: TGTGCCAGCGTCGGGAACACCGGGGAGCTGTTTTTT. Translated: CASVGNTGELFF.